The entry below describes one T cell receptor (beta chain). Germline V lookup: CDR1 GTSNPN, CDR2 SVGIG (reference sequence). The CDR3 runs to 11 residues. The V end lost 2 bases, the J end lost 9 bases, and 8 bases lay between the germline ends. The sample is drawn from a study of blood T cell repertoires in COVID-19. The method was immunoSEQ multiplex PCR; TCRdb's version includes in-frame clones alone and lacks a portion of them. This sample has about 72,000 clones, with 83% found just once. The sequencing sample was made of peripheral blood. J is TRBJ2-1 and V is TRBV30, with D possibly matching TRBD2 (5 bases). The source of this sequence is a woman older than 75 with acute or convalescent COVID-19. CDR3 loop: CAWSNSAEQFF. CDR3 nucleotide sequence: TGTGCCTGGAGTAATAGCGCTGAGCAGTTCTTC.